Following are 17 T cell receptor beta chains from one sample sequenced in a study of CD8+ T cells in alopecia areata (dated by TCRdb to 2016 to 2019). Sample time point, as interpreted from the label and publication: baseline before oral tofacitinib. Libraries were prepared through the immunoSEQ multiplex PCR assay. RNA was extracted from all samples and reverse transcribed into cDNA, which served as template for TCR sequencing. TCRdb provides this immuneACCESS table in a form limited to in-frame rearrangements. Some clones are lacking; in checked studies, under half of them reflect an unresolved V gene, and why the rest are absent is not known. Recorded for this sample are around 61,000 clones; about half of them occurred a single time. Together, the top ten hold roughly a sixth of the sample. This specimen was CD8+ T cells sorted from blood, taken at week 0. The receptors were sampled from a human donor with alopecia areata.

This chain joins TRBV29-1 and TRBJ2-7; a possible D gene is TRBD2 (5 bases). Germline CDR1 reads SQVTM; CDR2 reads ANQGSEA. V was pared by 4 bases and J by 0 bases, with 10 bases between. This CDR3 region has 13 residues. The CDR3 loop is CSVVVGSSYEQYF. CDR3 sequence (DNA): TGCAGCGTTGTTGTTGGGAGCTCCTACGAGCAGTACTTC.

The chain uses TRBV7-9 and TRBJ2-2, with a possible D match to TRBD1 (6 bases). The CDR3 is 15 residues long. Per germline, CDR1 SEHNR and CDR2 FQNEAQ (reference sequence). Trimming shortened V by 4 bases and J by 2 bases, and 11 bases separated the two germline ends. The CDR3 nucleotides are TGTGCCAGCAGCTCCACGACAGGAAACACCGGGGAGCTGTTTTTT. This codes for CASSSTTGNTGELFF.

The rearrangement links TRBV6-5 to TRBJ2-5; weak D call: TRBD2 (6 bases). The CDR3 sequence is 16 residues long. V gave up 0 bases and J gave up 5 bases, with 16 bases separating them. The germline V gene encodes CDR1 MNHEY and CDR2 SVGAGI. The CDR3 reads CASSYSEGYQLETQYF. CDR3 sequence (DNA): TGTGCCAGCAGTTACTCGGAGGGGTACCAACTGGAGACCCAGTACTTC.

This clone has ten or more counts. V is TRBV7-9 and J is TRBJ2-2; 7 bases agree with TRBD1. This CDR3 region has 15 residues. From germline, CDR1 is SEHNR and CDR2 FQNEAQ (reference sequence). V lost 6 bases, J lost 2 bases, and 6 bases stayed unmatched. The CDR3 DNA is TGTGCCAGCAGATCACCAGGGGGTAACACCGGGGAGCTGTTTTTT. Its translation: CASRSPGGNTGELFF.

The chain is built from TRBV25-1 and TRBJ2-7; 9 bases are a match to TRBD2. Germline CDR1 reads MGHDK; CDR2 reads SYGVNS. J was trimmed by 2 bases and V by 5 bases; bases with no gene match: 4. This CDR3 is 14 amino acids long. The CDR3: CASSLAGAPYEQYF. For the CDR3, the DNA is TGTGCCAGCAGTTTAGCGGGGGCCCCCTACGAGCAGTACTTC.

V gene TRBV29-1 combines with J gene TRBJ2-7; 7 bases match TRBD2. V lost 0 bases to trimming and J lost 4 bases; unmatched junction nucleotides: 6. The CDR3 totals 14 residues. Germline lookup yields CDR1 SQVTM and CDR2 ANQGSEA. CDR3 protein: CSVEEAAGGYEQYF. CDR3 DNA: TGCAGCGTTGAAGAGGCCGCCGGGGGGTACGAGCAGTACTTC.

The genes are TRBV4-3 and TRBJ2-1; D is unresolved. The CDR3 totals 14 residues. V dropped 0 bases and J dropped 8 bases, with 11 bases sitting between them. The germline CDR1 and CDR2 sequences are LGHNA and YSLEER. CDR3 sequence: CASSQDAQWDEQFF. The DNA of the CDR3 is TGCGCCAGCAGCCAAGATGCACAATGGGATGAGCAGTTCTTC.

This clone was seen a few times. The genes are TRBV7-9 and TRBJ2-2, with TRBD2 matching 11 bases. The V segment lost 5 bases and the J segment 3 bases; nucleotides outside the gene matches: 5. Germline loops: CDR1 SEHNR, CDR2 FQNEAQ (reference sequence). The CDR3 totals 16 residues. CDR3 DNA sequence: TGTGCCAGCAGCACGACTAGCGGGAAGGACACCGGGGAGCTGTTTTTT. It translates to CASSTTSGKDTGELFF.

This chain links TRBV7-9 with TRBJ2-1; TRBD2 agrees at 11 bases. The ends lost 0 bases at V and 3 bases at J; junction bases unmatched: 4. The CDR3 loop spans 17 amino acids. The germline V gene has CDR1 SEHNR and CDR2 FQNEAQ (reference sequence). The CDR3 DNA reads TGTGCCAGCAGCTTAGCGCCGGGACTAGCGGACTACAATGAGCAGTTCTTC. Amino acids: CASSLAPGLADYNEQFF.

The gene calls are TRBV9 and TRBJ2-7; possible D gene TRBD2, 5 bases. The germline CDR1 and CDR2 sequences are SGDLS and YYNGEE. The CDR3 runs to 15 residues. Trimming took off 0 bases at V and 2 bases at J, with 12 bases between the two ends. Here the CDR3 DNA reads TGTGCCAGCAGCGTAGGGGCGGGCAGCGCCTACGAGCAGTACTTC. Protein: CASSVGAGSAYEQYF.

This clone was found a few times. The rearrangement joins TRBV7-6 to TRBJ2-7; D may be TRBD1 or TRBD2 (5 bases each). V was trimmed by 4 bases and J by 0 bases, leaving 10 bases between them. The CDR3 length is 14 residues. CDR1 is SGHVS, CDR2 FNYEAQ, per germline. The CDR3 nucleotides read TGTGCCAGCAGCTCCGGGACCGACTCCTACGAGCAGTACTTC. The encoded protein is CASSSGTDSYEQYF.

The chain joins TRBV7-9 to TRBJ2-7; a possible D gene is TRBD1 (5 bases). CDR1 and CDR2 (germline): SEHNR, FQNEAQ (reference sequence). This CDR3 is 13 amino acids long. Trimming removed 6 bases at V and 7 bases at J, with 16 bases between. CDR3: CASRGRAPHEQYF. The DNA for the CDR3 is TGTGCCAGCAGGGGCAGGGCCCCCCATGAGCAGTACTTC.

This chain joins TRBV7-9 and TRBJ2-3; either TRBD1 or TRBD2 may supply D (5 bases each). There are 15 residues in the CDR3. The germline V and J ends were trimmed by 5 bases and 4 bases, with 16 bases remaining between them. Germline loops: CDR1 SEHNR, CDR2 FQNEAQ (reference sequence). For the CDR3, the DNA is TGTGCCAGCAGCCACCCGGTCAGGGACCCAGATACGCAGTATTTT. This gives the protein CASSHPVRDPDTQYF. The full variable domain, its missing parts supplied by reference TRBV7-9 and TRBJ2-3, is DTGVSQNPRHKITKRGQNVTFRCDPISEHNRLYWYRQTLGQGPEFLTYFQNEAQLEKSRLLSDRFSAERPKGSFSTLEIQRTEQGDSAMYLCASSHPVRDPDTQYFGPGTRLTVL.

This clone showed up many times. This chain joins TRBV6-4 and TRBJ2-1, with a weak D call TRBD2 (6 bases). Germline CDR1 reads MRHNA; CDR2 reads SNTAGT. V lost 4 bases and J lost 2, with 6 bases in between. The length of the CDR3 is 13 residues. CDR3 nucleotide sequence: TGTGCCAGCAGTGGGACTACCTACAATGAGCAGTTCTTC. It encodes CASSGTTYNEQFF.

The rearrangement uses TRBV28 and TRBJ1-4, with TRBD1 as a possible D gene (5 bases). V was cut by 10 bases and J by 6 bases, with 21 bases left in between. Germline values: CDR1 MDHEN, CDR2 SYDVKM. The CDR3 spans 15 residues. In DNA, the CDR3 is TGTGCCACTCAACCCAACCGCAGGGCGGATGAAAAACTGTTTTTT. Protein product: CATQPNRRADEKLFF.

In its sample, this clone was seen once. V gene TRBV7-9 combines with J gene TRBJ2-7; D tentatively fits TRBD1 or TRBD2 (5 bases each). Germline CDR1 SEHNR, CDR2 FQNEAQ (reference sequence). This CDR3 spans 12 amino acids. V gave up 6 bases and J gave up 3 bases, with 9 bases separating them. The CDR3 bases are TGTGCCAGCAGTGGGGGTCTCTACGAGCAGTACTTC. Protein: CASSGGLYEQYF.

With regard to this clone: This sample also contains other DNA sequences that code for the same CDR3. CDR3 sequence reads: CSVEEGAHTGELFF. CDR3 DNA sequence: TGCAGCGTTGAAGAGGGGGCGCACACCGGGGAGCTGTTTTTT. The gene calls are TRBV29-1 and TRBJ2-2; a possible D gene is TRBD1 (6 bases). Germline loops: CDR1 SQVTM, CDR2 ANQGSEA. V shed 0 bases and J shed 3 bases, with 8 bases lying between them. This CDR3 has 14 amino acids.